The entry that follows covers one T cell receptor (beta chain) sequence. Antigen unknown. This specimen belongs to a study of T cell repertoires in ileal Crohn's disease. Whole-study context: Every patient was operated on for stricturing (about 60%) or penetrating (39%) complications.

TCRdb's copy holds only in-frame clones and misses some; the assay was immunoSEQ multiplex PCR. The data show some 15,000 clones, with around four fifths seen just once and about 6.8% held by the top ten. The CDR3 length is 13 residues. Germline trimming cut 7 bases from V and 3 bases from J; bases unmatched to any gene: 4. CDR1 SGHAT and CDR2 FQNNGV come from the germline V gene. Study conclusions and caveats: Endoscopic recurrence occurred in every patient whose clonality exceeded 26.8%. Sorted CD8 T cells held more high-frequency clones than CD4. Active smokers at surgery had more clonal expansions than non-smokers.

The clonotype was recovered from an adult with Crohn's disease. The chain has TRBV11-2 and TRBJ1-2, with TRBD1 matching over 8 bases. Sequencing input: ileal tissue. CDR3 coding DNA: TGTGCCAGCAAAGGACAGGGAGACTATGGCTACACCTTC. Amino acid sequence: CASKGQGDYGYTF.